The present TCR beta chain was sequenced within a study of regulatory T cells. Primers: 52 TRBV forward and 13 TRBJ reverse. Produced via immunoSEQ multiplex PCR; TCRdb's table is partial and in-frame only. There are 15,000 to 20,000 clones in the sample; 92% occur only once, and over 30% lies in the top ten. This CDR3 spans 14 amino acids. The germline V and J ends were trimmed by 4 bases and 4 bases, with 13 bases remaining between them. Germline V gene sequence: CDR1 SGHDT, CDR2 YYEEEE. Patients, 2 to 39 years old, had expanded memory T-cell proportions. This sequence originates from a person in their late teens or twenties with CD3G deficiency. The sample taken for sequencing was CD8+ T cells sorted from blood. This chain connects TRBV5-6 to TRBJ2-3, with D possibly matching TRBD2 (5 bases). As DNA, the CDR3 is TGTGCCAGCAGCGAACCCGGGATCGCAGATACGCAGTATTTT. It specifies CASSEPGIADTQYF.